Below, 5 T cell receptor beta chains from the same sample are listed, as sequenced in a study of blood T cell repertoires in COVID-19. This table comes from immunoSEQ multiplex PCR, and its TCRdb copy is limited to in-frame clones, with some not included. The repertoire holds fewer than 110,000 clones, with approximately 80% as singletons. The sample taken for sequencing was peripheral blood. All receptors come from a man aged 70-80 years with acute or convalescent COVID-19.

The chain recombines TRBV5-1 with TRBJ1-1; no clear D. Germline-derived CDR1 and CDR2 are SGHRS and YFSETQ. The CDR3 covers 13 residues. V was shortened by 0 bases and J by 0 bases, with 3 bases between the two germline ends. CDR3 sequence reads: CASSLVVNTEAFF. The CDR3 nucleotides read TGCGCCAGCAGCTTGGTAGTGAACACTGAAGCTTTCTTT.

V gene TRBV6-1 combines with J gene TRBJ1-1; D perhaps matches TRBD1 (6 bases). This CDR3 has 16 residues. Trimming left V 3 bases short and J 3 bases short, with 17 bases between. Germline V lookup: CDR1 MNHNS, CDR2 SASEGT. Here the CDR3 reads CASSDSRGPIDTEAFF. The CDR3 coding sequence is TGTGCCAGCAGTGATTCCAGGGGCCCAATAGACACTGAAGCTTTCTTT.

This chain links TRBV6-1 with TRBJ1-3; D remains unclear. Germline CDR1 reads MNHNS; CDR2 reads SASEGT. The CDR3 is 13 residues long. V was clipped by 3 bases and J by 3 bases, with 6 bases between them. In DNA, the CDR3 is TGTGCCAGCAGTGACAGGAATGGAAACACCATATATTTT. The encoded protein is CASSDRNGNTIYF.

V gene TRBV2 combines with J gene TRBJ1-2; 8 positions match TRBD1. Germline CDR1 reads SNHLY; CDR2 reads FYNNEI. J lost 4 bases, V lost 7 bases, and 5 bases had no gene match. The CDR3 extends over 13 amino acids. CDR3 sequence reads: CASNQQGGYGYTF. As DNA, the CDR3 is TGTGCCAGCAATCAACAGGGGGGCTATGGCTACACCTTC.

V is TRBV9 and J is TRBJ1-6; no definite D call. Germline CDR1 SGDLS, CDR2 YYNGEE. The CDR3 contains 15 residues. V was pared by 0 bases and J by 7 bases, with 11 bases between. The CDR3 spells CASSVGQDGNSPLHF. The CDR3 coding sequence is TGTGCCAGCAGCGTAGGGCAGGATGGAAATTCACCCCTCCACTTT.